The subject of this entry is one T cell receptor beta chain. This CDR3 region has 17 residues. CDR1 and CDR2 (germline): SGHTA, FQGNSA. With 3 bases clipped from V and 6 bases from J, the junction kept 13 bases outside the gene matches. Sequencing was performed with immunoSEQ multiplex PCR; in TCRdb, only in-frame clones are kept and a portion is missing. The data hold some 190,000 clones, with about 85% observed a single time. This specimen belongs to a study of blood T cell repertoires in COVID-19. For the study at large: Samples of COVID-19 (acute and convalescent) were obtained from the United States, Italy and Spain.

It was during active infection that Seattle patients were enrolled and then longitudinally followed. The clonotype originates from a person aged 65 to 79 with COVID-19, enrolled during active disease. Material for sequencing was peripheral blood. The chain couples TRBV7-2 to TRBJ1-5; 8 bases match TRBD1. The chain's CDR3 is CASSLGPGRGHRQPQHF. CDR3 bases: TGTGCCAGCAGCTTGGGGCCCGGCAGGGGGCATCGTCAGCCCCAGCATTTT.